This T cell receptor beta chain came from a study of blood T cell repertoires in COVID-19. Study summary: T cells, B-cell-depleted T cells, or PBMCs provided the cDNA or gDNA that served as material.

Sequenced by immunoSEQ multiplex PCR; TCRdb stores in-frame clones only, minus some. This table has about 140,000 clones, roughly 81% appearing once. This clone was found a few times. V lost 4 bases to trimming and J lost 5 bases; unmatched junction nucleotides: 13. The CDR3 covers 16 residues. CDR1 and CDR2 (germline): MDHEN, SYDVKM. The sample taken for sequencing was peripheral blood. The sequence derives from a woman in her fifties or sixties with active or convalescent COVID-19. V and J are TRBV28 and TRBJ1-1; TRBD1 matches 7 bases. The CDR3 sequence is CASSSPPQGPGTEAFF. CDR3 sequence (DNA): TGTGCCAGCAGTTCCCCGCCACAGGGGCCGGGGACTGAAGCTTTCTTT.